This T cell receptor (beta chain) was recorded in a study of STAT3 mutations in large granular lymphocyte leukemia. Study details: Roughly half the longitudinally sequenced T-LGLL patients had canonical STAT3 mutations. Study conclusions and caveats: Every T-cell large granular lymphocyte leukemia patient had at least one immunodominant TCR beta clonotype. In several patients, dominant TCR clone burden exceeded STAT3 mutant burden, suggesting STAT3 mutation arose secondarily.

TCRbeta libraries averaged about 40,773 productive templates per sample. TCRdb's table, derived via immunoSEQ multiplex PCR, lists solely in-frame clones and lacks some. The sample lists 15,000 or so clones; 92% were seen once. Concerning this clone itself: No antigen is known for it.

The CDR3 contains 14 residues. Germline CDR1 SEHNR, CDR2 FQNEAQ (reference sequence). Trimming shortened V by 0 bases and J by 9 bases, and 15 bases separated the two germline ends. Sequencing was done on a sample of peripheral blood mononuclear cells. The V call is TRBV7-9, the J call TRBJ2-7, with D perhaps matching TRBD1 (6 bases). The sequence was obtained from a woman in her 50s with T-cell large granular lymphocyte leukemia. Some clones in this sample may be carry-over from other donors' samples. The CDR3 region is CASSLAPTGYGQYF. The CDR3 bases are TGTGCCAGCAGCTTAGCGCCCACAGGGTATGGGCAGTACTTC.